The present T cell receptor (beta chain) was sequenced within a study of regulatory T cells. General study findings and limits: In CD3G-deficient patients, conventional CD4+ T cells were enriched for hydrophobic CDR3 residues at positions 6 and 7.

Amplification used 52 TRBV primers and 13 TRBJ primers. Data came from immunoSEQ multiplex PCR; TCRdb stores just in-frame clones and leaves some out. The profile covers about 35,000 clones, with over 75% appearing a single time and 2.4% taken by the ten largest. CDR3 size: 13 residues. Germline V CDR1 and CDR2: SGHVS, FQNEAQ. V was shortened by 3 bases and J by 7 bases, with 10 bases between the two germline ends. Note on this clone: Its antigen is unidentified.

All CD3G-deficient patients showed autoimmunity, more severe in two. Patients, 2 to 39 years old, had expanded memory T-cell proportions. Material for sequencing was conventional CD4+ T cells sorted from blood. The TCR was taken from a person under 35 with CD3G deficiency. The chain uses TRBV7-8 and TRBJ2-1; D gene ambiguous. Written as DNA, the CDR3 is TGTGCCAGCAGCTTCGGACCGCCTAATGAGCAGTTCTTC. Translating it yields CASSFGPPNEQFF.